These T cell receptor beta chains were read from a single sample in a study of blood T cell repertoires in COVID-19. The protocol was immunoSEQ multiplex PCR, while the TCRdb copy is restricted to in-frame clones and leaves out a portion. The sample carries around 300,000 clones, around 83% recorded once. What was sequenced was peripheral blood. Receptors originate from a man aged 25 to 45 with active or convalescent COVID-19. Both conserved end residues are part of each CDR3. A D gene is named only where the DNA matches it firmly. For some rows the clone size is stated as once, few or many, or as a class when expanded; others skip it.

TRBV7-2	-	-	TRBJ2-3	CASSLVPPRDTQYF	TGTGCCAGCAGCTTAGTCCCCCCGCGGGATACGCAGTATTTT
TRBV19	-	-	TRBJ1-4	CASSSGVNEKLFF	TGTGCCAGTAGTTCGGGGGTTAATGAAAAACTGTTTTTT
TRBV2	few	-	TRBJ1-6	CARSGLPPSPLHF	TGTGCCAGATCGGGACTCCCGCCGTCACCCCTCCACTTT
TRBV11-2	-	-	TRBJ1-2	CASSLRDGYTF	TGTGCCAGCAGCTTGCGGGATGGCTACACCTTC
TRBV10-3	-	-	TRBJ2-1	CAISGLASYNEQFF	TGTGCCATCAGTGGGCTAGCGAGCTACAATGAGCAGTTCTTC
TRBV5-1	few	-	TRBJ2-7	CASSLGQLYEQYF	TGCGCCAGCAGCTTGGGACAGCTCTACGAGCAGTACTTC
TRBV7-2	-	TRBD2	TRBJ2-3	CASSSRLAGTDTQYF	TGTGCCAGCAGCTCCCGACTAGCGGGCACAGATACGCAGTATTTT
TRBV7-3	-	TRBD1	TRBJ2-3	CASSPGDRGADTQYF	TGTGCCAGCAGCCCAGGGGACAGGGGGGCAGATACGCAGTATTTT
TRBV19	-	-	TRBJ1-5	CASTPQGYSNQPQHF	TGTGCCAGTACGCCCCAGGGTTATAGCAATCAGCCCCAGCATTTT
TRBV9	-	TRBD2	TRBJ2-1	CASGGLAGPGVNEQFF	TGTGCCAGCGGGGGACTAGCGGGCCCTGGGGTCAATGAGCAGTTCTTC
TRBV12-3/TRBV12-4	once	TRBD1	TRBJ2-3	CASGQGGTDTQYF	TGTGCCAGCGGACAGGGGGGCACAGATACGCAGTATTTT
TRBV9	-	-	TRBJ2-3	CASSDLTGSGGTDTQYF	TGTGCCAGCAGTGACCTCACGGGGTCAGGGGGCACAGATACGCAGTATTTT
TRBV12-3/TRBV12-4	-	-	TRBJ2-2	CASSLEVTGELFF	TGTGCCAGCAGTTTGGAGGTGACCGGGGAGCTGTTTTTT
TRBV4-3	once	-	TRBJ2-7	CASSQVGGASYEQYF	TGCGCCAGCAGCCAAGTTGGGGGCGCCTCCTACGAGCAGTACTTC
TRBV7-2	-	-	TRBJ2-5	CASSYLGGQETQYF	TGTGCCAGCAGCTACCTTGGCGGCCAAGAGACCCAGTACTTC
TRBV18	-	TRBD1	TRBJ2-2	CASSPSLPGQGRTGELFF	TGTGCCAGCTCACCATCTCTCCCGGGACAGGGGCGGACCGGGGAGCTGTTTTTT
TRBV10-3	-	TRBD2	TRBJ2-1	CAISVTSGVEQFF	TGTGCCATCAGTGTGACTAGCGGGGTTGAGCAGTTCTTC
TRBV7-9	-	TRBD1	TRBJ1-3	CASSRNRGSGNTIYF	TGTGCCAGCAGCCGCAACAGGGGTTCTGGAAACACCATATATTTT
TRBV27	-	-	TRBJ1-5	CASSRQLSHQPQHF	TGTGCCAGCAGTCGACAATTGAGCCATCAGCCCCAGCATTTT
TRBV5-5	few	-	TRBJ2-5	CASSFLQGTQYF	TGTGCCAGCAGCTTTTTGCAGGGGACCCAGTACTTC
TRBV4-2	-	-	TRBJ2-7	CASSQERNSYEQYF	TGTGCCAGCAGCCAAGAGAGGAACTCCTACGAGCAGTACTTC
TRBV7-9	-	-	TRBJ2-5	CASSKRETQYF	TGTGCCAGCAGCAAGAGGGAGACCCAGTACTTC
TRBV6-2/TRBV6-3	-	-	TRBJ1-2	CASSPTAQANYGYTF	TGTGCCAGCAGCCCGACAGCGCAAGCTAACTATGGCTACACCTTC
TRBV11-2	-	-	TRBJ2-1	CASSFNPSYNEQFF	TGTGCCAGCAGCTTTAATCCCTCCTACAATGAGCAGTTCTTC
TRBV6-5	-	TRBD2	TRBJ2-2	CASSRPGGTGELFF	TGTGCCAGCAGCCGCCCGGGGGGCACCGGGGAGCTGTTTTTT
TRBV11-3	-	TRBD1	TRBJ1-4	CASSLQTGGEKLFF	TGTGCCAGCAGCCTCCAGACAGGGGGTGAAAAACTGTTTTTT
TRBV4-2	-	-	TRBJ2-1	CASSQDWGRSATYNEQFF	TGTGCCAGCAGCCAAGATTGGGGCCGGAGCGCCACCTACAATGAGCAGTTCTTC
TRBV5-5	-	TRBD1	TRBJ2-7	CASSSRDSLTYEQYF	TGTGCCAGCAGCTCCCGGGACAGCCTAACCTACGAGCAGTACTTC
TRBV19	-	TRBD1	TRBJ2-7	CASSPRTGFWEQYF	TGTGCCAGTAGTCCTCGGACAGGGTTTTGGGAGCAGTACTTC
TRBV9	-	TRBD2	TRBJ2-1	CASSVLAGTSGRFAYNEQFF	TGTGCCAGCAGCGTCCTCGCCGGGACTAGCGGGAGATTCGCCTACAATGAGCAGTTCTTC
TRBV29-1	-	-	TRBJ1-2	CSVVAGNYGYTF	TGCAGCGTTGTGGCAGGGAACTATGGCTACACCTTC
TRBV7-3	-	TRBD1	TRBJ1-1	CASSFGTGQENTEAFF	TGTGCCAGCAGCTTCGGGACGGGACAGGAGAACACTGAAGCTTTCTTT
TRBV19	-	TRBD2	TRBJ2-1	CASNTGTSWEEQFF	TGTGCCAGTAACACAGGGACTAGTTGGGAGGAGCAGTTCTTC
TRBV7-8	-	-	TRBJ1-5	CASSVYRDLIQPQHF	TGTGCCAGCAGCGTATACAGGGATCTGATACAGCCCCAGCATTTT
TRBV10-3	-	-	TRBJ2-5	CAMRASTEIETQYF	TGTGCCATGCGGGCTAGCACAGAGATAGAGACCCAGTACTTC
TRBV5-1	few	-	TRBJ1-1	CASSLDAGWGTEAFF	TGCGCCAGCAGCTTGGATGCAGGGTGGGGCACTGAAGCTTTCTTT
TRBV6-5	-	TRBD2	TRBJ2-3	CASRAGVRDTQYF	TGTGCCAGCAGGGCGGGGGTGCGGGATACGCAGTATTTT
TRBV19	-	-	TRBJ2-5	CASSGSGETQYF	TGTGCCAGTAGCGGGAGTGGGGAGACCCAGTACTTC
TRBV11-3	-	TRBD1	TRBJ2-7	CASSLQGSYEQYF	TGTGCCAGCAGCCTACAGGGGTCCTACGAGCAGTACTTC
TRBV11-3	-	TRBD2	TRBJ2-1	CASSLGWSSGRGGSYNEQFF	TGTGCCAGCAGCTTAGGATGGTCGAGCGGGAGAGGGGGCTCCTACAATGAGCAGTTCTTC
TRBV20-1	few	TRBD1	TRBJ2-1	CSASLTGGGHNEQFF	TGCAGTGCTAGTCTCACAGGGGGAGGACACAATGAGCAGTTCTTC
TRBV29-1	-	-	TRBJ1-1	CSVATSRDTEAFF	TGCAGCGTTGCCACCTCGCGGGACACTGAAGCTTTCTTT
TRBV3-1/TRBV3-2	-	-	TRBJ1-2	CASSQASGGYGYTF	TGTGCCAGCAGCCAAGCGTCAGGAGGGTATGGCTACACCTTC
TRBV4-1	-	-	TRBJ1-1	CASSLASKTIEAFF	TGCGCCAGCAGCCTAGCCAGCAAAACCATCGAAGCTTTCTTT
TRBV10-3	-	-	TRBJ2-5	CAISPTNQETQYF	TGTGCCATCAGTCCAACTAACCAAGAGACCCAGTACTTC
TRBV6-6	once	TRBD1	TRBJ1-2	CASRDRGYTF	TGTGCCAGCAGGGACAGGGGCTACACCTTC
TRBV30	-	TRBD2	TRBJ2-1	CAWRSGLVDNEQFF	TGTGCCTGGAGGTCGGGACTAGTAGACAATGAGCAGTTCTTC
TRBV7-9	-	-	TRBJ1-2	CASSLDQGGYGYTF	TGTGCCAGCAGCTTAGATCAAGGGGGCTATGGCTACACCTTC
TRBV5-1	-	-	TRBJ2-1	CASSPTSQQGNEQFF	TGCGCCAGCAGCCCGACTAGTCAACAAGGGAATGAGCAGTTCTTC
TRBV28	-	-	TRBJ2-7	CASSLLLRAGAYEQYF	TGTGCCAGCAGTTTACTCCTCAGGGCTGGGGCCTACGAGCAGTACTTC
TRBV29-1	-	TRBD1	TRBJ1-4	CSGGQGTNEKLFF	TGCAGCGGGGGACAGGGAACTAATGAAAAACTGTTTTTT
TRBV6-1	-	TRBD1	TRBJ2-1	CASSERGQGVSGGHEQFF	TGTGCCAGCAGTGAGAGGGGACAGGGGGTGAGTGGTGGTCATGAGCAGTTCTTC
TRBV5-1	-	TRBD1	TRBJ2-2	CASSRDSWLNTGELFF	TGCGCCAGCAGCAGGGACAGCTGGCTGAACACCGGGGAGCTGTTTTTT
TRBV15	-	-	TRBJ2-2	CATSGGRELGELFF	TGTGCCACCAGCGGAGGCAGGGAATTGGGGGAGCTGTTTTTT
TRBV7-9	-	-	TRBJ1-6	CASSLVSSNSPLHF	TGTGCCAGCAGCTTAGTTAGCAGCAATTCACCCCTCCACTTT
TRBV24-1	-	TRBD1	TRBJ1-2	CATSDDTGGDGYTF	TGTGCCACCAGTGATGACACAGGGGGCGATGGCTACACCTTC